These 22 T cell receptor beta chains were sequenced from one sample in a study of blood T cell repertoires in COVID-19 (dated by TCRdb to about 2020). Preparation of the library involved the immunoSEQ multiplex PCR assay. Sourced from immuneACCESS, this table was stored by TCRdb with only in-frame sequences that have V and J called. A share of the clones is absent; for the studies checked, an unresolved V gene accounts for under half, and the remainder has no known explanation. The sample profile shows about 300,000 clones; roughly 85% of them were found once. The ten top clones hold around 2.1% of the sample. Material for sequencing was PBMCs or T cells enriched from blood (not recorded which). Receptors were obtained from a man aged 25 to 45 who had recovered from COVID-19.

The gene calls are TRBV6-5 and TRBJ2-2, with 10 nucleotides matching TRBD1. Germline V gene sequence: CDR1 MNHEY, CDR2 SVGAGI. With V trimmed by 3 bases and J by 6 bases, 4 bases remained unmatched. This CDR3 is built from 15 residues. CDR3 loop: CASSYYGQGAGELFF. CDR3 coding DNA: TGTGCCAGCAGTTATTATGGACAGGGGGCCGGGGAGCTGTTTTTT.

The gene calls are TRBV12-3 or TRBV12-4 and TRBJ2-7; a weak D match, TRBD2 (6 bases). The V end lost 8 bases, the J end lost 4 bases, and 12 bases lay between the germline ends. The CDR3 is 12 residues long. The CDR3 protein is CASRFGTYEQYF. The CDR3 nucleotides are TGTGCCAGCCGGTTCGGGACTTACGAGCAGTACTTC.

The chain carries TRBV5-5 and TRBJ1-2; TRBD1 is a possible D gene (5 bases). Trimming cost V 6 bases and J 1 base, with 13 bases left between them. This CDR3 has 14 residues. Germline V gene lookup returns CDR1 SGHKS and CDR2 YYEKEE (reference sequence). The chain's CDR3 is CASTPDSLNYGYTF. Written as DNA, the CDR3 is TGTGCCAGCACCCCTGACAGTCTTAACTATGGCTACACCTTC.

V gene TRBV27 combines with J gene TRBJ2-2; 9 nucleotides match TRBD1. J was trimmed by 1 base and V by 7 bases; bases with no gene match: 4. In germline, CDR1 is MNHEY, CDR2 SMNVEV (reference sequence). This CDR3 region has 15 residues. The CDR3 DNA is TGTGCCAGCAAACCGGGACAGGGGAACACCGGGGAGCTGTTTTTT. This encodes CASKPGQGNTGELFF.

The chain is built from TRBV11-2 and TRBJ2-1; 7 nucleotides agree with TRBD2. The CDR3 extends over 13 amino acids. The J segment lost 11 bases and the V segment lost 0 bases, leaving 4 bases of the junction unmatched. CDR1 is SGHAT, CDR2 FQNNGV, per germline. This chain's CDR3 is CASSLEPGGQQFF. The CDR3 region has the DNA TGTGCCAGCAGCTTAGAACCGGGGGGTCAGCAGTTCTTC.

The CDR3 loop reads CASSPGGSSGNTIYF. In DNA form, the CDR3 reads TGTGCCAGCTCACCTGGGGGGTCCTCTGGAAACACCATATATTTT. The V call is TRBV18, the J call TRBJ1-3; the D gene is possibly TRBD1 (5 bases). The CDR3 is made up of 15 amino acids. V lost 3 bases to trimming and J lost 0 bases, with 9 bases between them. Germline lookup yields CDR1 KGHSH and CDR2 LQKENI.

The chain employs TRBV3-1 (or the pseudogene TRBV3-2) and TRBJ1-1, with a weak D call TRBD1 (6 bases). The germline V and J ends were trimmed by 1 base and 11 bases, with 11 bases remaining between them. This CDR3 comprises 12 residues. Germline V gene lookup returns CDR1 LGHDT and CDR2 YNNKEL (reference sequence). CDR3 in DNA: TGTGCCAGCAGCCAAGGTTCAGGGGCGGCTTTCTTT. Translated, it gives CASSQGSGAAFF.

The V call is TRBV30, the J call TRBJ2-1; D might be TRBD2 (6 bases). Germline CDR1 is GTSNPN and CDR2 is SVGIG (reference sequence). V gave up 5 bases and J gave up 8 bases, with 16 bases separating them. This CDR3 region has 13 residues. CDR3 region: CAWSGGARDEQFF. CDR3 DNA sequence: TGTGCCTGGTCAGGCGGGGCCCGGGATGAGCAGTTCTTC. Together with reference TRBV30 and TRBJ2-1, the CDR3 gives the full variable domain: SQTIHQWPATLVQPVGSPLSLECTVEGTSNPNLYWYRQAAGRGLQLLFYSVGIGQISSEVPQNLSASRPQDRQFILSSKKLLLSDSGFYLCAWSGGARDEQFFGPGTRLTVL.

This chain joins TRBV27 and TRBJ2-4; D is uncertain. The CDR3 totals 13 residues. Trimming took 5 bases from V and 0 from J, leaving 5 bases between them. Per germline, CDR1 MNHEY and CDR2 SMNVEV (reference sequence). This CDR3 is CASSPLAKNIQYF. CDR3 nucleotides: TGTGCCAGCAGTCCGTTAGCCAAAAACATTCAGTACTTC.

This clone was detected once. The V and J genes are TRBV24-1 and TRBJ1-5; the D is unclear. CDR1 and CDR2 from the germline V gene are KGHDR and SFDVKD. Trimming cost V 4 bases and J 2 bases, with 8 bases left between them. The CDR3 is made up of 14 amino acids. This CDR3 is CATSDPNGNQPQHF. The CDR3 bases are TGTGCCACCAGTGACCCCAATGGCAATCAGCCCCAGCATTTT.

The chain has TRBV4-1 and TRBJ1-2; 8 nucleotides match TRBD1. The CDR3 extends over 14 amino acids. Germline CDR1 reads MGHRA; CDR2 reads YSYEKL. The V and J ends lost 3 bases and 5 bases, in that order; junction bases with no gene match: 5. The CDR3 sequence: CASSQGQARYGYTF. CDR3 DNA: TGCGCCAGCAGCCAGGGACAGGCAAGATATGGCTACACCTTC.

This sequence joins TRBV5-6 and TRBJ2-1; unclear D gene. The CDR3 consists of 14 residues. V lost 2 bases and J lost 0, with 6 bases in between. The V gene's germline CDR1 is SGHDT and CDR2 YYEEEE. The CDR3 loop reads CASSFGDSYNEQFF. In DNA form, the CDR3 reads TGTGCCAGCAGCTTCGGTGACTCCTACAATGAGCAGTTCTTC.

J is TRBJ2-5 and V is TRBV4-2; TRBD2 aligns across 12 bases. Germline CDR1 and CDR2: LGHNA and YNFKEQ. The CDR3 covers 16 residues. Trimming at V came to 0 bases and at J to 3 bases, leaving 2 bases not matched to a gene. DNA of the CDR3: TGTGCCAGCAGCCAAGACGCTAGCGGGGGGGAAGAGACCCAGTACTTC. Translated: CASSQDASGGEETQYF.

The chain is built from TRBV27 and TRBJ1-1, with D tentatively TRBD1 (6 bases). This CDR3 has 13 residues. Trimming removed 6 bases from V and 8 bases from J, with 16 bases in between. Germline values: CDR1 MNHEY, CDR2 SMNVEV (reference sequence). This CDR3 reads CASRSLQGTEAFF. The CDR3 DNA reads TGTGCCAGCAGATCGCTGCAGGGGACGGAAGCTTTCTTT.

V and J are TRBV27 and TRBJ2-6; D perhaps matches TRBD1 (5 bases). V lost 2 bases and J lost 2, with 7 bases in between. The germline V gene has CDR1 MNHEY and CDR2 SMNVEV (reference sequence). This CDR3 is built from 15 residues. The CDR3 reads CASSLQGAGANVLTF. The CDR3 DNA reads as TGTGCCAGCAGTTTACAGGGTGCTGGGGCCAACGTCCTGACTTTC. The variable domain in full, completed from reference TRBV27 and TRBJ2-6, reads EAQVTQNPRYLITVTGKKLTVTCSQNMNHEYMSWYRQDPGLGLRQIYYSMNVEVTDKGDVPEGYKVSRKEKRNFPLILESPSPNQTSLYFCASSLQGAGANVLTFGAGSRLTVL.

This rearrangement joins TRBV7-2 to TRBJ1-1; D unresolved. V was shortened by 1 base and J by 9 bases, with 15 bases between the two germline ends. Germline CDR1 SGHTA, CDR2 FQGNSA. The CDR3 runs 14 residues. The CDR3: CASSLEVPGEKAFF. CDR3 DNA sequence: TGTGCCAGCAGCTTAGAAGTCCCCGGGGAGAAAGCTTTCTTT.

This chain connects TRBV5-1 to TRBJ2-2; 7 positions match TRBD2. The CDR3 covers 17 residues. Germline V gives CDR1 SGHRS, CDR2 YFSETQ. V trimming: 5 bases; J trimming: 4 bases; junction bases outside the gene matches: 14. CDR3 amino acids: CASRFSGTTVGTGELFF. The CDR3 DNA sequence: TGCGCCAGCAGATTCTCCGGGACTACCGTCGGCACCGGGGAGCTGTTTTTT. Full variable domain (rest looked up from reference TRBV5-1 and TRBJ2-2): KAGVTQTPRYLIKTRGQQVTLSCSPISGHRSVSWYQQTPGQGLQFLFEYFSETQRNKGNFPGRFSGRQFSNSRSEMNVSTLELGDSALYLCASRFSGTTVGTGELFFGEGSRLTVL.

CDR3 nucleotide sequence: TGCGCCAGCAGTGAGTGGCCGCGGGGGGGCTACAATGAGCAGTTCTTC. Translated, it gives CASSEWPRGGYNEQFF. The rearrangement joins TRBV10-1 to TRBJ2-1, with 9 nucleotides matching TRBD2. The length of the CDR3 is 16 residues. Germline CDR1 reads WNHNN; CDR2 reads SYGVQD (reference sequence). V gave up 1 base and J gave up 3 bases; unmatched junction bases: 4.

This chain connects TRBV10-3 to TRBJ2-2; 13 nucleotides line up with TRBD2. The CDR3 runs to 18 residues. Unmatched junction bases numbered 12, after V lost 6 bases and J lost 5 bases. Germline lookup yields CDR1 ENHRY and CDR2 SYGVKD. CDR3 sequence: CAISEVLKTSGRTGELFF. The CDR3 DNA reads TGTGCCATCAGCGAGGTCCTAAAGACTAGCGGGAGGACCGGGGAGCTGTTTTTT.

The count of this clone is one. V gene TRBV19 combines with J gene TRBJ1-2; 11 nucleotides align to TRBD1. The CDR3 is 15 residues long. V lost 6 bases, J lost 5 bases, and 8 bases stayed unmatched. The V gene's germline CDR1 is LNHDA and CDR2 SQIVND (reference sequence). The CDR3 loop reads CASRAGQGAGYGYTF. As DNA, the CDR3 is TGTGCCAGTAGAGCCGGACAGGGGGCGGGGTATGGCTACACCTTC. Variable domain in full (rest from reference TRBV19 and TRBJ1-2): DGGITQSPKYLFRKEGQNVTLSCEQNLNHDAMYWYRQDPGQGLRLIYYSQIVNDFQKGDIAEGYSVSREKKESFPLTVTSAQKNPTAFYLCASRAGQGAGYGYTFGSGTRLTVV.

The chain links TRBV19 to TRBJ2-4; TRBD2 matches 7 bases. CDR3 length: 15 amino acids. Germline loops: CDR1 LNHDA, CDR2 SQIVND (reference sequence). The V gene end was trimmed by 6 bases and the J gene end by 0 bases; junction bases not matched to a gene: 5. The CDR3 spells CASSGGSLAKNIQYF. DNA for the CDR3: TGTGCCAGTAGCGGGGGGAGTTTAGCCAAAAACATTCAGTACTTC.

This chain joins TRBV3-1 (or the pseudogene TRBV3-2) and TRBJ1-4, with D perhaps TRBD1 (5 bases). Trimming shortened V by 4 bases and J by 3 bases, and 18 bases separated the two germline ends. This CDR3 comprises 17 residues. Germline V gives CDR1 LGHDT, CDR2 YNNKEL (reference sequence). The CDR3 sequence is CASSRRESWGSNEKLFF. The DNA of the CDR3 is TGTGCCAGCAGCCGGAGGGAATCGTGGGGCTCTAATGAAAAACTGTTTTTT.